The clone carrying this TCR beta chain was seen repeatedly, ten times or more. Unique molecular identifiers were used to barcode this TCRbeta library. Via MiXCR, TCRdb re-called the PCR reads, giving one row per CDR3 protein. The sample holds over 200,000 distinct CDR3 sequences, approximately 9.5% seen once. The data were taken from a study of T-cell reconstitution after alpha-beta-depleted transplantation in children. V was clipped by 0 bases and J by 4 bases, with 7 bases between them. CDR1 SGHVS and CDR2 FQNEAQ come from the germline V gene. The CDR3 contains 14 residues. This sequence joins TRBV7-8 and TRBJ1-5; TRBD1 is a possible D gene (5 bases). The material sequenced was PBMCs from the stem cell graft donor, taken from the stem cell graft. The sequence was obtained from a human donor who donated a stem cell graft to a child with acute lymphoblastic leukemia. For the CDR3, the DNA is TGTGCCAGCAGCTTAGCAGGGGTGAATCAGCCCCAGCATTTT. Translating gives CASSLAGVNQPQHF. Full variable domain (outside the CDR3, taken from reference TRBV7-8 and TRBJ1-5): GAGVSQSPRYKVAKRGQDVALRCDPISGHVSLFWYQQALGQGPEFLTYFQNEAQLDKSGLPSDRFFAERPEGSVSTLKIQRTQQEDSAVYLCASSLAGVNQPQHFGDGTRLSIL.